This TCR beta chain derives from a study of chemoradiotherapy in HPV16-positive cancers (dated by TCRdb to between 2021 and 2023). For context, the study as a whole: Candidate HPV-specific T-cell clones and common TCR motifs were defined by functional T-cell assays performed on cells from a couple of HPV16-positive patients. The study asked whether T-cell immunity against the HPV oncoproteins E6 and E7 changes during chemoradiotherapy and whether it affects survival. TCR repertoires from some 89 patients with HPV-related cancers were then used to track the candidate HPV-specific TCRs and motifs. Study-level results and caveats: In HPV16-positive patients, expansion of HPV-responsive T cells during chemoradiotherapy was found to be associated with improved recurrence-free survival. The survival association was reported for HPV16-positive patients, and the functional definition of HPV-specific T cells was derived from only two HPV16-positive patients. Expansion of candidate HPV-specific clones and E7-related TCR motifs was observed in the tumor microenvironment during treatment, whereas no such expansion was observed for non-HPV-specific T cells.

CDR1 and CDR2 are drawn from the germline V gene (reference sequence): SEHNR, FQNEAQ. V and J are truncated by 5 bases and 4 bases respectively, leaving an intervening sequence of 8 bases. From the cysteine through the phenylalanine, the CDR3 covers 12 amino acids. Just the 36-base CDR3 DNA is kept, in frame starting at base 1. Concerning this clone itself: The antigen it recognizes is unknown. No per-base quality is available; no much larger clone lies one base away.

Repertoires were sampled repeatedly over the course of chemoradiotherapy, so clonal expansion could be followed in the tumor microenvironment. Library generation was performed with the immunoSEQ multiplex PCR assay. Entries here come from immuneACCESS through TCRdb and include only in-frame sequences with V and J called. Some clones fail to appear in such tables; in the studies checked, an unresolved V gene covers under half of the shortfall, and the cause of the remainder is unknown. The table for this sample lists tens of thousands of clones; 73% of them were counted only once. The ten largest clones add up to roughly 2.6% of the sample.

The clonotype was recovered from a human donor with HPV-associated anogenital cancer. Sampling was done from a patient who underwent chemoradiotherapy. This chain is built from TRBV7-9 and TRBJ1-1, with the identity of the D gene unclear. The CDR3 protein is CASSRVGTEAFF. The DNA is TGTGCCAGCAGCAGAGTTGGCACTGAAGCTTTCTTT.